These T cell receptor beta chains were read from a single sample in a study of blood T cell repertoires in COVID-19. Sequencing used immunoSEQ multiplex PCR; TCRdb keeps in-frame clones, though not all of them. This table has about 280,000 clones, 85% appearing once. The sample consisted of PBMCs or T cells enriched from blood (not recorded which). The receptors come from a woman between 50 and 59 years old who had recovered from COVID-19. The CDR3 runs from the conserved cysteine through the conserved F or W. The order of the fields is clone size, D gene, J gene, CDR3 length, V gene, CDR3 protein, CDR3 DNA. A D gene is named only where the DNA matches it firmly. Expanded clones are given a class, and other clones once, few, many or no size at all.

.,TRBD1,TRBJ1-2,18,TRBV24-1,CATSDPNTGQGANYGYTF,TGTGCCACCAGTGACCCAAACACCGGACAGGGGGCTAACTATGGCTACACCTTC
.,.,TRBJ1-5,14,TRBV7-9,CASRRGGGNQPQHF,TGTGCCAGCAGACGTGGAGGGGGCAATCAGCCCCAGCATTTT
.,TRBD1,TRBJ1-1,16,TRBV4-1,CASSQDSQGAYPEAFF,TGCGCCAGCAGCCAAGACAGCCAGGGGGCCTATCCTGAAGCTTTCTTT
.,TRBD1,TRBJ2-1,16,TRBV5-3,CARSPDRELPYNEQFF,TGTGCCAGAAGCCCAGACAGGGAGCTCCCTTACAATGAGCAGTTCTTC
.,.,TRBJ2-7,14,TRBV3-1/TRBV3-2,CASSQGGGIGEQYF,TGTGCCAGCAGCCAAGGTGGAGGTATAGGCGAGCAGTACTTC
.,.,TRBJ1-2,14,TRBV29-1,CSVEGSGANYGYTF,TGCAGCGTTGAAGGATCAGGGGCCAACTATGGCTACACCTTC
.,.,TRBJ2-7,14,TRBV28,CASSFFASSYEQYF,TGTGCCAGCAGTTTCTTTGCGAGCTCCTACGAGCAGTACTTC
.,.,TRBJ2-5,13,TRBV5-1,CASSLASGETQYF,TGCGCCAGCAGCTTGGCCAGCGGGGAGACCCAGTACTTC
.,TRBD2,TRBJ2-1,16,TRBV5-4,CASSLNPGLASNEQFF,TGTGCCAGCAGCCTAAACCCGGGACTAGCATCCAATGAGCAGTTCTTC
.,TRBD1,TRBJ2-7,14,TRBV14,CASSPGTGTYEQYF,TGTGCCAGCAGCCCAGGGACAGGGACCTACGAGCAGTACTTC
.,TRBD1,TRBJ1-2,16,TRBV28,CASSPPGQGANYGYTF,TGTGCCAGCAGTCCTCCGGGACAGGGGGCCAACTATGGCTACACCTTC
.,TRBD1,TRBJ2-5,16,TRBV5-1,CASSLGDRQHQETQYF,TGCGCCAGCAGCTTGGGGGACAGACAACACCAAGAGACCCAGTACTTC
.,.,TRBJ1-5,16,TRBV7-9,CASSLAGGYGNQPQHF,TGTGCCAGCAGCTTAGCGGGAGGGTACGGCAATCAGCCCCAGCATTTT
.,.,TRBJ1-2,12,TRBV12-3/TRBV12-4,CASINTLGYHTF,TGTGCCAGCATTAACACCCTTGGTTACCACACCTTC
.,.,TRBJ1-1,15,TRBV11-2,CASSLGGRLNTEAFF,TGTGCCAGCAGCTTAGGGGGCCGGCTGAACACTGAAGCTTTCTTT
.,.,TRBJ1-1,15,TRBV5-4,CASSPSNSMNTEAFF,TGTGCCAGCAGCCCATCGAACTCCATGAACACTGAAGCTTTCTTT
.,TRBD1,TRBJ2-7,18,TRBV19,CASSIRIGDRRSSYEQYF,TGTGCCAGTAGTATTAGGATTGGGGACAGACGGAGCTCCTACGAGCAGTACTTC
.,.,TRBJ2-3,16,TRBV24-1,CATSDPSGHRADTQYF,TGTGCCACCAGTGACCCGTCAGGGCATAGGGCAGATACGCAGTATTTT
few,.,TRBJ2-5,18,TRBV25-1,CASSLTTIKQGEKETQYF,TGTGCCAGCAGTCTTACGACCATTAAACAGGGTGAGAAAGAGACCCAGTACTTC
.,.,TRBJ1-1,15,TRBV3-1/TRBV3-2,CASSQAPGVLTEAFF,TGTGCCAGCAGCCAAGCCCCCGGGGTTCTCACTGAAGCTTTCTTT
once,.,TRBJ1-5,16,TRBV5-6,CASSLGGGQYNQPQHF,TGTGCCAGCAGCTTGGGGGGCGGACAGTACAATCAGCCCCAGCATTTT
.,.,TRBJ2-2,14,TRBV7-2,CASSLKGGTGELFF,TGTGCCAGCAGCTTAAAGGGGGGGACCGGGGAGCTGTTTTTT
.,TRBD1,TRBJ2-7,15,TRBV7-3,CASSFTGQGAGEQYF,TGTGCCAGCAGCTTTACGGGACAGGGGGCAGGAGAGCAGTACTTC
.,.,TRBJ1-5,13,TRBV19,CATDRGGNQPQHF,TGTGCCACCGACCGGGGAGGCAATCAGCCCCAGCATTTT
.,TRBD1,TRBJ1-6,17,TRBV5-6,CASSRLGQESRNSPLHF,TGTGCCAGCAGCCGATTGGGACAGGAAAGTCGGAATTCACCCCTCCACTTT
.,TRBD2,TRBJ2-3,16,TRBV11-3,CASSSGLAGRTDTQYF,TGTGCCAGCAGCTCGGGACTAGCGGGACGCACAGATACGCAGTATTTT
.,.,TRBJ1-5,12,TRBV2,CASEVTGQPQHF,TGTGCCAGCGAGGTAACAGGGCAGCCCCAGCATTTT
.,.,TRBJ2-7,12,TRBV19,CASSILRGEQYF,TGTGCCAGTAGTATATTAAGGGGCGAGCAGTACTTC
once,TRBD1,TRBJ1-4,15,TRBV19,CASTSPGQGSEKLFF,TGTGCCAGTACAAGCCCGGGACAGGGGAGTGAAAAACTGTTTTTT
.,.,TRBJ1-2,12,TRBV19,CASRLQGYGYTF,TGTGCCAGTAGGCTACAGGGATATGGCTACACCTTC
.,TRBD2,TRBJ2-7,15,TRBV18,CASSPPGRGGYEQYF,TGTGCCAGCTCACCACCCGGGCGGGGGGGCTACGAGCAGTACTTC
.,TRBD2,TRBJ2-7,17,TRBV7-2,CASSLDPSGRARNEQYF,TGTGCCAGCAGCTTAGATCCCAGCGGGAGGGCCCGGAACGAGCAGTACTTC
.,TRBD1,TRBJ1-2,18,TRBV23-1,CASSHHHLRDRGVLGYTF,TGCGCCAGCAGCCACCACCATTTAAGGGACAGGGGAGTGTTGGGCTACACCTTC
.,TRBD1,TRBJ2-3,15,TRBV11-3,CASRDGTGGPDTQYF,TGTGCCAGCAGGGACGGGACAGGGGGACCAGATACGCAGTATTTT
.,TRBD1,TRBJ1-2,15,TRBV6-5,CASRPQGRKNYGYTF,TGTGCCAGCAGGCCACAGGGGCGGAAAAACTATGGCTACACCTTC
few,.,TRBJ1-3,15,TRBV6-5,CASSITQGYGNTIYF,TGTGCCAGCAGCATAACCCAGGGTTATGGAAACACCATATATTTT
few,.,TRBJ1-5,13,TRBV6-5,CASSYGRKQPQHF,TGTGCCAGCAGTTACGGGAGAAAACAGCCCCAGCATTTT
many,.,TRBJ2-3,14,TRBV6-4,CASSDGGASDTQYF,TGTGCCAGCAGTGACGGGGGGGCCTCAGATACGCAGTATTTT
few,.,TRBJ1-6,10,TRBV2,CASGPSPLHF,TGTGCCAGCGGCCCTTCACCCCTCCACTTT
.,.,TRBJ2-5,16,TRBV15,CATSRAQQGSLETQYF,TGTGCCACCAGCAGAGCCCAACAGGGTTCGCTGGAGACCCAGTACTTC
.,TRBD1,TRBJ2-7,14,TRBV6-2/TRBV6-3,CASSPGTGFYEQYF,TGTGCCAGCAGCCCCGGGACAGGATTCTACGAGCAGTACTTC
.,TRBD2,TRBJ2-4,15,TRBV4-2,CASSQGLAQTNIQYF,TGTGCCAGCAGCCAAGGACTAGCGCAAACAAACATTCAGTACTTC
.,.,TRBJ2-2,16,TRBV7-2,CASSYSSNSGTGELFF,TGTGCCAGCAGCTACTCATCGAATAGCGGCACCGGGGAGCTGTTTTTT
.,.,TRBJ2-7,14,TRBV5-5,CASSLSLSSYEQYF,TGTGCCAGCAGCTTGTCCCTGTCCTCTTACGAGCAGTACTTC
.,TRBD1,TRBJ1-6,15,TRBV29-1,CSVRQGSNDNSPLHF,TGCAGCGTTAGACAGGGCTCCAATGATAATTCACCCCTCCACTTT
.,TRBD1,TRBJ1-1,14,TRBV19,CASSANRGYLKAFF,TGTGCCAGTTCTGCTAACAGGGGGTACTTGAAAGCTTTCTTT
.,TRBD2,TRBJ2-1,19,TRBV3-1/TRBV3-2,CASSQVGLAGGRGYNEQFF,TGTGCCAGCAGCCAGGTTGGGCTAGCGGGGGGAAGGGGCTACAATGAGCAGTTCTTC
once,.,TRBJ1-5,12,TRBV19,CAIQGVNQPQHF,TGTGCCATACAGGGAGTAAATCAGCCCCAGCATTTT
.,TRBD1,TRBJ1-1,17,TRBV28,CASSSPRDRGRRGEAFF,TGTGCCAGCAGTTCTCCCCGGGACAGGGGGCGTAGGGGTGAAGCTTTCTTT
.,.,TRBJ1-1,15,TRBV6-5,CASNPQTGMNTEAFF,TGTGCCAGCAATCCACAGACAGGAATGAACACTGAAGCTTTCTTT
once,.,TRBJ2-7,13,TRBV12-5,CASGDSRSYEQYF,TGTGCTAGTGGGGACAGCCGCTCCTACGAGCAGTACTTC
.,TRBD1,TRBJ2-1,15,TRBV6-5,CASRKSGTGIREQFF,TGTGCCAGCAGGAAGTCCGGGACAGGGATACGGGAGCAGTTCTTC
.,.,TRBJ2-2,14,TRBV9,CASSPPWNTGELFF,TGTGCCAGCAGCCCCCCTTGGAACACCGGGGAGCTGTTTTTT
.,TRBD1,TRBJ1-1,16,TRBV6-4,CASSDVFRTGYTEAFF,TGTGCCAGCAGTGACGTCTTTAGGACAGGGTATACTGAAGCTTTCTTT
.,.,TRBJ1-1,15,TRBV6-2/TRBV6-3,CASSPMWGRGTEAFF,TGTGCCAGCAGCCCGATGTGGGGGCGAGGGACTGAAGCTTTCTTT
.,.,TRBJ1-5,15,TRBV7-9,CASSGSGRVNQPQHF,TGTGCCAGCAGCGGAAGCGGGCGAGTCAATCAGCCCCAGCATTTT
once,.,TRBJ1-1,12,TRBV15,CATSRAGAEAFF,TGTGCCACCAGCAGGGCAGGGGCTGAAGCTTTCTTT